This T cell receptor (beta chain) was found in a study of CD8 T cells in ankylosing spondylitis (dated by TCRdb to about 2017). The study in broad terms: T cell receptor beta repertoires were profiled in healthy donors and ankylosing spondylitis patients so that disease-linked TCR variants could be found. Peripheral blood was sampled, and synovial fluid was additionally collected from ankylosing spondylitis patients. The full study cohort was made up of 20 to 25 ankylosing spondylitis patients and around 100 healthy donors. General study outcomes and caveats: Some motif variants had previously been reported in the synovial fluid and blood of reactive arthritis patients, which suggests shared mechanisms of disease initiation. The disease-linked clones had a CD8+ phenotype and were found at relatively low frequencies in peripheral blood. Blood from ankylosing spondylitis patients appeared to be characterized by a TCR beta motif made up of fewer than ten highly homologous amino acid variants. The disease-linked clones were reported as significantly enriched in matched synovial fluid samples from ankylosing spondylitis patients.

Taken from the germline V gene, the CDR1 and CDR2 loops are LGHNA and YSLEER. Measured from the cysteine to the phenylalanine, the CDR3 is 19 residues long. The DNA shown is the 57-base CDR3, in frame from base 1. Germline trimming: 1 base from V, 2 bases from J; junction bases outside gene matches: 13. The sequencer was an Illumina HiSeq 2500. TCR beta libraries were prepared by quantitative 5'-RACE with molecular barcodes. As for the original processing: Disease-linked TCR variants were identified with a new computational method built on a probabilistic model of VDJ rearrangement. TCRdb applied fastp at Q25 and MiXCR to the public reads, then kept only in-frame beta chains. Every distinct CDR3 protein forms one entry, paired with its most common genes and DNA. Clone size and V and J calls follow TCRdb, not the original study. The sample table shows a few hundred thousand distinct CDR3 sequences, and approximately 20% are seen once. In total, the top ten clones hold 42% of the sample.

This clonotype was observed a few times. What antigen it recognizes has not been identified. No much larger clonotype is one base removed from it; base qualities were not supplied. The chain is encoded by TRBV4-3 joined to TRBJ2-3, and TRBD2 matches 9 of the central bases. The TCR sequence derives from a male donor with ankylosing spondylitis. Sequencing was done on a sample of blood, either unsorted or a sorted T cell fraction (not recorded which). CDR3 reads: CASSQVHSGSNYYTDTQYF. The DNA sequence is given as TGCGCCAGCAGCCAAGTACATAGCGGGAGTAATTATTACACAGATACGCAGTATTTT.